The entry below describes one T cell receptor beta chain. Sequencing was performed with immunoSEQ multiplex PCR; in TCRdb, only in-frame clones are kept and a portion is missing. The data contain approximately 2.3 million clones, over 90% of them singletons. In germline, CDR1 is ENHRY, CDR2 SYGVKD. The CDR3 runs to 14 residues. The ends lost 5 bases at V and 7 bases at J; junction bases unmatched: 10. The entry originates in a study of shared clonotypes between healthy human individuals. The chain combines TRBV10-3 with TRBJ2-7; the match to TRBD2 covers 8 bases. The sample comprised naive CD4+ T cells from PBMCs. Regarding subset: CD45RA+ positively selected. The TCR comes from a man between 18 and 29 years old in good health. Some clones in this sample may be carry-over from other donors' samples. CDR3 nucleotide sequence: TGTGCCATCAGTCAGAGCGGGAGCCTGGGGGAGCAGTACTTC. Its protein product is CAISQSGSLGEQYF.